The next 5 T cell receptor beta chains were all read from a single sample in a study of blood T cell repertoires in COVID-19. Produced via immunoSEQ multiplex PCR; TCRdb's table is partial and in-frame only. The sample lists approximately 150,000 clones; roughly 90% were seen once. Sequencing was carried out using peripheral blood. The receptors come from a man aged 45-60 years with active or convalescent COVID-19.

The rearrangement joins TRBV19 to TRBJ1-1; unclear D gene. The length of the CDR3 is 13 residues. Trimming left V 7 bases short and J 7 bases short, with 16 bases between. The germline CDR1 and CDR2 sequences are LNHDA and SQIVND (reference sequence). CDR3 sequence reads: CASTGSGFGEAFF. CDR3 in DNA: TGTGCCAGTACCGGGAGCGGCTTCGGTGAAGCTTTCTTT. Looking up the rest from reference TRBV19 and TRBJ1-1 gives the full variable domain: DGGITQSPKYLFRKEGQNVTLSCEQNLNHDAMYWYRQDPGQGLRLIYYSQIVNDFQKGDIAEGYSVSREKKESFPLTVTSAQKNPTAFYLCASTGSGFGEAFFGQGTRLTVV.

A single count supports this clone. The chain uses TRBV5-1 and TRBJ2-5; 11 bases are a match to TRBD2. V lost 4 bases to trimming and J lost 2 bases; unmatched junction nucleotides: 4. Per the germline V gene, CDR1 is SGHRS and CDR2 is YFSETQ. This CDR3 is 15 amino acids long. CDR3 residues: CASSQLAGAQETQYF. CDR3 nucleotides: TGCGCCAGCAGCCAACTAGCGGGAGCTCAAGAGACCCAGTACTTC. The whole variable domain, filled in from reference TRBV5-1 and TRBJ2-5, reads KAGVTQTPRYLIKTRGQQVTLSCSPISGHRSVSWYQQTPGQGLQFLFEYFSETQRNKGNFPGRFSGRQFSNSRSEMNVSTLELGDSALYLCASSQLAGAQETQYFGPGTRLLVL.

The gene calls are TRBV5-6 and TRBJ2-7, with a weak D call TRBD2 (6 bases). The V and J ends lost 6 bases and 4 bases respectively, with 20 bases between them. The CDR3 spans 15 residues. The germline V gene has CDR1 SGHDT and CDR2 YYEEEE. The CDR3 bases are TGTGCCAGCACCCGCCCGGGACCCGGAGGGTACGAGCAGTACTTC. Protein: CASTRPGPGGYEQYF.

This sequence joins TRBV6-5 and TRBJ2-3; the D gene is possibly TRBD1 (5 bases). CDR3 length: 14 residues. CDR1 is MNHEY, CDR2 SVGAGI, per germline. The V gene lost 4 bases and the J gene lost 5 bases, with 13 bases spanning the gap. The CDR3: CASSFGAPGDTQYF. CDR3 sequence (DNA): TGTGCCAGCAGTTTTGGGGCCCCGGGAGATACGCAGTATTTT.

V gene TRBV5-1 combines with J gene TRBJ1-5; 7 bases match TRBD1. The CDR3 sequence is 14 residues long. Germline V gives CDR1 SGHRS, CDR2 YFSETQ. J was trimmed by 4 bases and V by 2 bases; bases with no gene match: 3. Here the CDR3 DNA reads TGCGCCAGCAGCTTCGGGACAGAGAATCAGCCCCAGCATTTT. Its translation: CASSFGTENQPQHF. The whole variable domain, filled in from reference TRBV5-1 and TRBJ1-5, reads KAGVTQTPRYLIKTRGQQVTLSCSPISGHRSVSWYQQTPGQGLQFLFEYFSETQRNKGNFPGRFSGRQFSNSRSEMNVSTLELGDSALYLCASSFGTENQPQHFGDGTRLSIL.